What follows describes a single T cell receptor beta chain. It has no known antigen specificity. Base-call qualities are not available, and no considerably larger clone is one nucleotide away. The CDR3 regions of human TCRbeta chains were analyzed by immunosequencing. On the study's bioinformatics: TCRs in the repertoires were compared against a reference library of SARS-CoV-2-specific TCRs that had been generated with the MIRA antigen-specificity platform. Breadth was defined as the fraction of unique TCRs that were SARS-CoV-2-associated. Depth was defined as the fraction of total T cells that were SARS-CoV-2-associated. Using the MIRA data, every spike-specific TCR was mapped to the spike region that the TCR reacted to and assigned to either a CD4 or a CD8 class. Log10-transformed breadth and depth values were compared by one-way ANOVA with Sidak's multiple comparisons tests. TCRdb's version of the immuneACCESS table is confined to in-frame rearrangements and falls short of the full clone set. An unresolved V gene accounts for under half of the shortfall where checked; the remainder is of unknown origin. That table is the source of V, J and clone size, and D and trimming were worked out from the DNA. This sample is represented by 120,000 or so clones; approximately 82% of them were singletons. The ten biggest clones cover about 27% of the sample.

The sample's time point label, decoded: about 28 days (+/-7) after the second vaccine dose. AZD1222 recipients with second doses at about 4 weeks or about 12 weeks were pooled, because spike-specific TCR depth and breadth did not differ between schedules. Samples from vaccinated people were obtained from the UK trials COV001 and COV002, which included a single-blind randomized controlled phase 2/3 trial of AZD1222 (ChAdOx1 nCoV-19) in healthy adults. For TCRbeta chain sequencing, PBMC samples were collected from trial participants at day 0 and at day 28 after the second dose. Per the germline V gene, SGHVS is the CDR1 and FQNEAQ is the CDR2. Inclusive of the bounding cysteine and phenylalanine, the CDR3 is 16 residues long. Kept here is only the CDR3 DNA, which spans 48 bases and is read in frame from base 1. Deletion took 7 bases off V and 1 base off J, with a span of 19 bases between the germline ends.

The sample originates from a study of T cell responses to AZD1222 COVID-19 vaccine (dated by TCRdb to the early 2020s). Some background on the complete study: A total of about 230 trial participants underwent TCR sequencing, of whom around 200 received two doses of AZD1222 and about 25 received two doses of the MenACWY control vaccine. Enrollment into the trials was organized by age into subgroups of 18-55, 56-69 and 70-plus years, and those subgroups contained roughly 140, 27 and 60 TCR-sequenced participants, respectively.

Results and caveats for the whole study, not just this receptor: Vaccine-associated CD4 TCRs spanned the whole spike protein, with dominant responses in regions 160-218 and 743-854. Epitopes outside the regions mutated in the B.1.351 and B.1.1.7 variants were reportedly recognized by nearly half of the unique spike-specific TCRs. Participants were mostly white British and included more females than males, and it was suggested by the authors that clonal diversity may have been underestimated. Conclusions about previously exposed vaccinees are limited, since just five to seven AZD1222 recipients were seropositive for SARS-CoV-2 at baseline. Spike-specific TCR breadth and depth rose significantly after two AZD1222 doses compared with day 0 and with MenACWY recipients. Because no day 14 peak-response samples were available, the repertoires could be characterized only after the peak T cell response. The 56-69-year group was small, and its depth increase did not reach significance, likely because of low power.

Here the sequenced sample was peripheral blood, taken 28 days after the second AZD1222 dose. The receptor's source is an adult who received the AZD1222 COVID-19 vaccine. This chain joins TRBV7-8 to TRBJ1-1; matching of 5 bases hints at TRBD1 as the D gene. The CDR3 reads as follows: CASMSDPGRWNTEAFF. At the DNA level, the sequence is TGTGCCAGCATGTCGGATCCGGGACGGTGGAACACTGAAGCTTTCTTT.